This T cell receptor (beta chain) originates from a study of T cells after posttransplantation cyclophosphamide. General study findings and limits: Blood and skin or GI T cell repertoires showed limited TRB overlap. After PTCy, TRB diversity resembled that of CNI/methotrexate controls. Donor CD8+ memory clones often dominated recipient blood repertoires at later times.

Only in-frame clones appear in the TCRdb table, and some are missing; sequencing was by immunoSEQ multiplex PCR. The profile shows around 30,000 clones, around nine tenths of them singletons. Trimming took 6 bases from V and 4 from J; bases not matched to a gene: 8. The germline gives CDR1 MNHNY, CDR2 SVGAGI (reference sequence). The length of the CDR3 is 15 residues. With regard to this clone: The antigen remains unidentified.

V usage is TRBV6-6 and J usage is TRBJ2-3; 9 bases fit TRBD2. This receptor was identified in a woman between 40 and 50 years old with a blood cancer, CMV-positive, and with a related stem cell donor. Sequencing was performed on PBMCs. CDR3 bases: TGTGCCAGCAGCCTCGGGGCTAGCGGGGCAGATACGCAGTATTTT. This sequence encodes CASSLGASGADTQYF.